This TCR beta chain was obtained from a study of T cells in localized non-small cell lung cancer. Germline assignment: CDR1 LGHNA and CDR2 YNFKEQ. This CDR3 spans 19 amino acids. Germline trimming cut 4 bases from V and 15 bases from J; bases unmatched to any gene: 30. Of note for this clone: Its antigen is not known.

Study-level findings and limits: Sequence data derive from only one tumor region, so heterogeneity remains possible.

The assay was immunoSEQ multiplex PCR, and TCRdb's table has in-frame clones only and misses some. The top ten clones hold 1.3% of a sample with about 70,000 clones, roughly 84% of them seen once. V is TRBV4-2 and J is TRBJ2-1; 7 bases fit TRBD2. Sequenced here: peripheral blood, sampled before any cancer treatment. This TCR was sampled from a female donor of 60 years or more with stage I lung adenocarcinoma. The CDR3 sequence: CASSPWARTRRYTDSGGFF. The DNA for the CDR3 is TGTGCCAGCAGCCCGTGGGCCAGGACTAGACGTTACACCGACAGTGGTGGGTTCTTC.